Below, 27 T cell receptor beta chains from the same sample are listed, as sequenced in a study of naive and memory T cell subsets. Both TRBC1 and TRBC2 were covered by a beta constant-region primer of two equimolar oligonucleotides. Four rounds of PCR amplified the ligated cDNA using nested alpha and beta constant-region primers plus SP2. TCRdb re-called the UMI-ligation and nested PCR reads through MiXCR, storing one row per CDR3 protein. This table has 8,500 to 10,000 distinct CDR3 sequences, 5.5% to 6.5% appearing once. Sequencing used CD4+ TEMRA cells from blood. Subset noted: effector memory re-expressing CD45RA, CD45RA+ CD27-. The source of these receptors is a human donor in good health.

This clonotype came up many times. The CDR3 sequence: CASSRGGSHYEQYF. The CDR3 DNA sequence: TGTGCCAGCAGTCGGGGGGGATCCCACTACGAGCAGTACTTC. The chain carries TRBV12-3 or TRBV12-4 and TRBJ2-7; 8 nucleotides line up with TRBD2. Germline trimming cut 5 bases from V and 3 bases from J; bases unmatched to any gene: 6. The CDR3 totals 14 residues.

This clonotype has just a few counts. The CDR3 spells CASSYDRSGAKVAFF. CDR3 nucleotide sequence: TGTGCCAGCAGTTACGATCGTTCGGGGGCGAAGGTAGCTTTCTTT. The V and J genes are TRBV6-5 and TRBJ1-1; possible D gene TRBD1, 6 bases. Between the trimmed V and J ends, which lost 2 bases and 10 bases, there was a span of 20 bases. Germline V gives CDR1 MNHEY, CDR2 SVGAGI. This CDR3 region has 15 residues.

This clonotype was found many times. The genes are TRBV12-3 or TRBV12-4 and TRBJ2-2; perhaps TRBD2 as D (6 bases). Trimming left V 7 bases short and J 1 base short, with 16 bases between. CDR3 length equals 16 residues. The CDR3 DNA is TGTGCCAGCACCGGAGGGGTGAAACGGAACACCGGGGAGCTGTTTTTT. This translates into CASTGGVKRNTGELFF.

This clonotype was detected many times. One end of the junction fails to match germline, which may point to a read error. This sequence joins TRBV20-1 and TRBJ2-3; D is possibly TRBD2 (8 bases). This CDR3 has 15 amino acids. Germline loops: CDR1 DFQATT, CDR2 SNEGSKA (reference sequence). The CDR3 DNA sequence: TGCAGTGCCAGAGGGACTAGGGGGCCCCCAGATACGCAGTATTTT. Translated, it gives CSARGTRGPPDTQYF.

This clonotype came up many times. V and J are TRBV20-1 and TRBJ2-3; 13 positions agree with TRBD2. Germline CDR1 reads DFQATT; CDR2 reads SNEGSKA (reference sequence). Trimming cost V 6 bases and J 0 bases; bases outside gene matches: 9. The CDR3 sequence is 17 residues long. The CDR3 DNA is TGCAGTGCCGTTGGATCGGGACTAGCGGGGAGCACAGATACGCAGTATTTT. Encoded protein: CSAVGSGLAGSTDTQYF.

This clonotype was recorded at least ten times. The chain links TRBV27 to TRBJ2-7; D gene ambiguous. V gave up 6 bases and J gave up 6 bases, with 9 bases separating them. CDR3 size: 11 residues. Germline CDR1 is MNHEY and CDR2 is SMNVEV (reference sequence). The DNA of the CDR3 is TGTGCCAGCAGCTCCTTTCGCGAGCAGTACTTC. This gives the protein CASSSFREQYF.

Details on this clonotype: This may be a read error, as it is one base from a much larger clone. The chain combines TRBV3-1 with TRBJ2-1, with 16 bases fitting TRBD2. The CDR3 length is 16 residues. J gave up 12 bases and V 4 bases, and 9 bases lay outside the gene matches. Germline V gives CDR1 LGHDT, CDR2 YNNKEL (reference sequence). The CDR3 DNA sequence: TGTGCCAGCAGCCGAACGGGGACTAGCGGGAGGGTCGTGCAGTTCTTC. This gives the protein CASSRTGTSGRVVQFF.

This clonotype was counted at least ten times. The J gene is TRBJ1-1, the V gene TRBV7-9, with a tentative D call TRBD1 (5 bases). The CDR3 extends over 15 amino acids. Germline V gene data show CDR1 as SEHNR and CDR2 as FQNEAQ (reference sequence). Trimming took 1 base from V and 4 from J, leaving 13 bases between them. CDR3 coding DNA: TGTGCCAGCAGCTTAGGTAGGGGCCTTTCCACTGAAGCTTTCTTT. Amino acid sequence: CASSLGRGLSTEAFF.

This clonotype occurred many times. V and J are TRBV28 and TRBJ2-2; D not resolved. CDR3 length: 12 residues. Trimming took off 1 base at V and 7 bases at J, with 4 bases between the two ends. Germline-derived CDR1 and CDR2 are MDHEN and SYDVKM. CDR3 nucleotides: TGTGCCAGCAGTTTATTCAACGGGGAGCTGTTTTTT. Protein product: CASSLFNGELFF. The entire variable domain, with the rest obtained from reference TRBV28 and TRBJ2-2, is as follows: DVKVTQSSRYLVKRTGEKVFLECVQDMDHENMFWYRQDPGLGLRLIYFSYDVKMKEKGDIPEGYSVSREKKERFSLILESASTNQTSMYLCASSLFNGELFFGEGSRLTVL.

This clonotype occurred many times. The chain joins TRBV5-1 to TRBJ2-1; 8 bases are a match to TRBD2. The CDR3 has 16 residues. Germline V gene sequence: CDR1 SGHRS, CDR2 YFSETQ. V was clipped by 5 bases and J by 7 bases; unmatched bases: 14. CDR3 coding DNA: TGCGCCAGCAGTACCGGAGGGCTAGCGGGTCCGAATGAGCAGTTCTTC. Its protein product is CASSTGGLAGPNEQFF.

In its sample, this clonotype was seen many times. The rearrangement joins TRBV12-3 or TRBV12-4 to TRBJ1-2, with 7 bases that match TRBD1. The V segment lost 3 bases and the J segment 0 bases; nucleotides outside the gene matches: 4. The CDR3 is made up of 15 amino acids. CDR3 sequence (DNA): TGTGCCAGCAGTTTGGGGACAGCTTCTAACTATGGCTACACCTTC. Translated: CASSLGTASNYGYTF.

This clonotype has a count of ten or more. Here the CDR3 reads CASSHNMGYTF. The CDR3 region has the DNA TGTGCCAGCAGCCATAACATGGGCTACACCTTC. The chain uses TRBV6-2 or TRBV6-3 and TRBJ1-2, with D uncertain. The CDR3 contains 11 residues. Germline V gene lookup returns CDR1 MNHEY and CDR2 SVGEGT. The V end lost 6 bases, the J end lost 8 bases, and 10 bases lay between the germline ends.

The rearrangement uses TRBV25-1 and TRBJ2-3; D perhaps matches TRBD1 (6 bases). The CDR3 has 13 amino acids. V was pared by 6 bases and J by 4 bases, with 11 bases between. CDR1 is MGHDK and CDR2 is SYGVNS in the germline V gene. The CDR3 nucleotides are TGTGCCAGCAGCAAGCAGGGGTCAGATACGCAGTATTTT. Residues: CASSKQGSDTQYF.

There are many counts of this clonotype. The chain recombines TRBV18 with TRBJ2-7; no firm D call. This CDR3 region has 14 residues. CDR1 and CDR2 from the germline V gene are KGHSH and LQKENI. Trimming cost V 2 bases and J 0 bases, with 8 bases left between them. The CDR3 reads CASSPKDRSYEQYF. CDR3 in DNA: TGTGCCAGCTCACCAAAGGACCGCTCCTACGAGCAGTACTTC.

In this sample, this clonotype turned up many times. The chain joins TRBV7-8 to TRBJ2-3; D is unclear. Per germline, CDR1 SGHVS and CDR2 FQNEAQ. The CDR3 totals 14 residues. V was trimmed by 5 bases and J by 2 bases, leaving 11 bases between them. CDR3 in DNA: TGTGCCAGCAGCCCCGGTCGGGCCACAGATACGCAGTATTTT. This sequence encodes CASSPGRATDTQYF.

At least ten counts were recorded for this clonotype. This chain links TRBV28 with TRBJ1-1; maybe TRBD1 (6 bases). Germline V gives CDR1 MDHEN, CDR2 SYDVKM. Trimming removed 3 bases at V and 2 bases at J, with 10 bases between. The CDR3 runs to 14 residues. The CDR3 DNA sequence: TGTGCCAGCAGTTTGGGGGGCCTAAACACTGAAGCTTTCTTT. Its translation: CASSLGGLNTEAFF.

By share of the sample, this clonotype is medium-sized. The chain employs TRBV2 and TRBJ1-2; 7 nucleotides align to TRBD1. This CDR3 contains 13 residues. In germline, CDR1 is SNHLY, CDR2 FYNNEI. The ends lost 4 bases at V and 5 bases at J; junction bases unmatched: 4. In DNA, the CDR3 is TGTGCCAGCAGTGGGTACAGGGGTTATGGCTACACCTTC. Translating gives CASSGYRGYGYTF.

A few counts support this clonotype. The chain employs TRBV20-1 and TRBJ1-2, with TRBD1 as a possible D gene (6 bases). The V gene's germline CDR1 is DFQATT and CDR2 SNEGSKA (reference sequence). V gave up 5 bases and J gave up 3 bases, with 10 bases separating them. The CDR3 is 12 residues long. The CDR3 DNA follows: TGCAGTGCTGAACAGGGATACTATGGCTACACCTTC. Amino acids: CSAEQGYYGYTF.

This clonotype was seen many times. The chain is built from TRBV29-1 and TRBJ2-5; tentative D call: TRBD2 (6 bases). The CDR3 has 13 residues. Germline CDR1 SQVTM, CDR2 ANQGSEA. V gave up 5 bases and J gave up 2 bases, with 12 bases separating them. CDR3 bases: TGCAGCGTTAATCGCGGGGTTCAAGAGACCCAGTACTTC. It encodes CSVNRGVQETQYF.

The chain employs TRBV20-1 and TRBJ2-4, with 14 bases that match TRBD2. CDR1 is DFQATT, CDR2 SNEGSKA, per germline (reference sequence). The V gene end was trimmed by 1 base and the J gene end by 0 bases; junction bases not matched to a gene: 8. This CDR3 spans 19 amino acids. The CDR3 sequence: CSARGPGLAGDLAKNIQYF. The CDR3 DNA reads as TGCAGTGCTAGAGGACCGGGACTAGCGGGGGACTTAGCCAAAAACATTCAGTACTTC.

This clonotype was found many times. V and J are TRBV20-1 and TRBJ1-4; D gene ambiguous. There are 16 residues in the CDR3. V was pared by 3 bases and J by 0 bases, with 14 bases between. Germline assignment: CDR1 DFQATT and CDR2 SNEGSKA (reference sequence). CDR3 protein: CSASDSGGPTNEKLFF. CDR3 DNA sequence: TGCAGTGCTAGTGATTCAGGAGGCCCAACTAATGAAAAACTGTTTTTT.

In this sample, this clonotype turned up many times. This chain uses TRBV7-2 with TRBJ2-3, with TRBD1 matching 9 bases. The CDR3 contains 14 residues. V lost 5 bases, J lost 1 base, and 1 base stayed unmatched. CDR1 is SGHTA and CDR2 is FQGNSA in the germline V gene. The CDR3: CASSRDRGTDTQYF. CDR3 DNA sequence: TGTGCCAGCAGCCGGGACAGGGGCACAGATACGCAGTATTTT.

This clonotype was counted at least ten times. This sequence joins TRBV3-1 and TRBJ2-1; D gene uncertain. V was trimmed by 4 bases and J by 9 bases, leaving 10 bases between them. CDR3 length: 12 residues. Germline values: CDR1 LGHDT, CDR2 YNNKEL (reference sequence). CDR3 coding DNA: TGTGCCAGCAGCCCCTCCCCCGGTGAGCAGTTCTTC. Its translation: CASSPSPGEQFF.

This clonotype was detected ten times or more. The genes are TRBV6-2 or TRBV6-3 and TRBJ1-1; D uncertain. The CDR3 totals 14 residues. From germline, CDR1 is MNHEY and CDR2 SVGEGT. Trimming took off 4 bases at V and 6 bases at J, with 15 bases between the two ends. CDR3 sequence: CASSFREFIAEAFF. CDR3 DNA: TGTGCCAGCAGTTTCCGGGAATTCATAGCTGAAGCTTTCTTT.

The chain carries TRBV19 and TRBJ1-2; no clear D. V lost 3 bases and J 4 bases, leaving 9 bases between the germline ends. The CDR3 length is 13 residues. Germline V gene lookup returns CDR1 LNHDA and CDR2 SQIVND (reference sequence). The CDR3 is CASSIPPTYGYTF. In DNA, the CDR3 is TGTGCCAGTAGTATCCCACCCACCTATGGCTACACCTTC.

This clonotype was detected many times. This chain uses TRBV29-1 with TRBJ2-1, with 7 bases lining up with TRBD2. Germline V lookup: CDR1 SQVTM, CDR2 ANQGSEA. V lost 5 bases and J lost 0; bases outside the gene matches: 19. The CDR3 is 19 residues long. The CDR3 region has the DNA TGCAGCGTTCGCGGCCACAGCAAGACTAGCAGCCCCTCCTACAATGAGCAGTTCTTC. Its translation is CSVRGHSKTSSPSYNEQFF.

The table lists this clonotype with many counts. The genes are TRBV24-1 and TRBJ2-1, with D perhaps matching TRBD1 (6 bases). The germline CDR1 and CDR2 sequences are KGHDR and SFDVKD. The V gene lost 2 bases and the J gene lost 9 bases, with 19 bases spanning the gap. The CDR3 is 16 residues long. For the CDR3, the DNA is TGTGCCACCAGTGATTGGGGGCAGGGAATTTCAGGTGAGCAGTTCTTC. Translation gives CATSDWGQGISGEQFF.